This T cell receptor (beta chain) is from a study of blood T cell repertoires in COVID-19. Background on the study: The United States, Italy and Spain provided the acute and convalescent COVID-19 samples.

Per the original data handling: Scientists estimated how many nucleated cells there were by amplifying reference gene primers. Generated by immunoSEQ multiplex PCR, the TCRdb table keeps only in-frame clones and is missing some. The V and J calls and clone size were taken over from that table, and D and trimming were inferred from the DNA. In the table there are 100,000 or so clones, around 86% of which are singletons. The CDR3 is made up of 14 amino acids. V lost 0 bases and J 5 bases, leaving 11 bases between the germline ends. Germline CDR1 is SGHDT and CDR2 is YYEEEE. The source of this sequence is a man aged 50 or older with acute or convalescent COVID-19. The specimen sequenced was peripheral blood. The V call is TRBV5-6, the J call TRBJ2-5; no clear D. CDR3 sequence reads: CASSLVVVGETQYF. Here the CDR3 DNA reads TGTGCCAGCAGCTTGGTAGTTGTCGGGGAGACCCAGTACTTC.